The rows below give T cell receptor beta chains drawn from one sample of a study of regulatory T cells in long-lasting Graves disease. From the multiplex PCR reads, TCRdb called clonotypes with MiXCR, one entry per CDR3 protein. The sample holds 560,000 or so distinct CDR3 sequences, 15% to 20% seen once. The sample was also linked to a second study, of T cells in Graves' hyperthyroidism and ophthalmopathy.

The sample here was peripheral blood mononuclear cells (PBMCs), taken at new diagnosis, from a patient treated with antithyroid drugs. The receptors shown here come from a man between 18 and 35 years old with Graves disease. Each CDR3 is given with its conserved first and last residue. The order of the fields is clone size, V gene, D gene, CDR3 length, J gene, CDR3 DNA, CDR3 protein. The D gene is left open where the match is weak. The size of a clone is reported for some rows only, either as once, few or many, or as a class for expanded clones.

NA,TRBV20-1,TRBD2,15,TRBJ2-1,TGCAGTGCTAGTACCGGGACTAGCGGGAAGGTTGAGCAGTTCTTC,CSASTGTSGKVEQFF
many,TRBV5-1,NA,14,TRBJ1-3,TGCGCCAGCAGTGCCAGGGCGGGGGGAAACACCATATATTTT,CASSARAGGNTIYF
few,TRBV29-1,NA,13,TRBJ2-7,TGCAGCGTTGAAGAAGACAACCTCCCCGAGCAGTACTTC,CSVEEDNLPEQYF
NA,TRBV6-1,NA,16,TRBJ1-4,TGTGCCAGCAGTCCCGTCCGCGGGGGGCTAGGTGAAAAACTGTTTTTT,CASSPVRGGLGEKLFF
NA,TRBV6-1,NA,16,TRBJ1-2,TGTGCCAGCAGTACTGACTCCTCACTTTATCTCTATGGCTACACCTTC,CASSTDSSLYLYGYTF
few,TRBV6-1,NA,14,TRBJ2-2,TGTGCCAGCAAGAGGATAGCTCCGTCCGGGGAGCTGTTTTTT,CASKRIAPSGELFF
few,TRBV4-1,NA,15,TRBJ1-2,TGCGCCAGCAGCCATAAGGACGGTACTAACTATGGCTACACCTTC,CASSHKDGTNYGYTF
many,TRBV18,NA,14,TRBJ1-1,TGTGCCAGCTCACCGACAGACTTGAACACTGAAGCTTTCTTT,CASSPTDLNTEAFF
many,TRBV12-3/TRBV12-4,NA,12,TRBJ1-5,TGTGCCAGCAGTTTCCGGCATCAGCCCCAGCATTTT,CASSFRHQPQHF
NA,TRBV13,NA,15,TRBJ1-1,TGTGCCAGCAGCTTAGCAGGCAGGCCTTACACTGAAGCTTTCTTT,CASSLAGRPYTEAFF
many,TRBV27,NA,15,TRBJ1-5,TGTGCCAGCAGTCACCGCCAGGGTAGCAATCAGCCCCAGCATTTT,CASSHRQGSNQPQHF
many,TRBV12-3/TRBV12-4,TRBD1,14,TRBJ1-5,TGTGCCAGCAGTAAAGGACAGGGCTATCAGCCCCAGCATTTT,CASSKGQGYQPQHF